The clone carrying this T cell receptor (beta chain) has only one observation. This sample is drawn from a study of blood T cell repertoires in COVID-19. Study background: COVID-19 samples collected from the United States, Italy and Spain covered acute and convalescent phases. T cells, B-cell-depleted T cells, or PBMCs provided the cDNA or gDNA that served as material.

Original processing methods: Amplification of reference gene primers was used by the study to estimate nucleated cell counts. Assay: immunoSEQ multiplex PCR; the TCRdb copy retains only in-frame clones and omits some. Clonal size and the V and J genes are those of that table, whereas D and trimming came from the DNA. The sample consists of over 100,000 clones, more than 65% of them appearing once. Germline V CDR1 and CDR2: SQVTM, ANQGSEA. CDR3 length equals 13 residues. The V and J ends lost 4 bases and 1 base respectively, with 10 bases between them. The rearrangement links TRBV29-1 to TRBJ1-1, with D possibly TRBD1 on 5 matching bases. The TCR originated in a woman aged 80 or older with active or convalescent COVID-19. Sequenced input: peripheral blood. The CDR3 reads CSVATTGNTEAFF. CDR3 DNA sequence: TGCAGCGTTGCGACAACAGGGAACACTGAAGCTTTCTTT.